This T cell receptor beta chain came from a study of T cells in Graves' hyperthyroidism and ophthalmopathy. Amplified regions were TCR beta CDR3 sequences from RNA transcripts. Using the HTBI primer set, a first-round RT-PCR was run on the TCR CDR3. TCRdb re-analysed the multiplex PCR reads in MiXCR, keeping a single row per CDR3 protein. Of some 560,000 distinct CDR3 sequences listed, 14% were seen once; the top ten hold about 15%. Trimming pared 4 bases from V and 5 bases from J, leaving 15 bases between. The length of the CDR3 is 15 residues. Germline-derived CDR1 and CDR2 are SGHRS and YFSETQ. The genes are TRBV5-1 and TRBJ2-2, with D possibly being TRBD1 (5 bases). Sequenced input: blood. This TCR was sampled from a woman aged 40 to 49 with Graves' hyperthyroidism. The CDR3 here is CASSLDSLGTGELFF. The DNA for the CDR3 is TGCGCCAGCAGCCTCGACAGCCTGGGGACCGGGGAGCTGTTTTTT.